Listed below are T cell receptor beta chains from one sample, sequenced in a study of blood T cell repertoires in COVID-19. The data were produced by immunoSEQ multiplex PCR, yet TCRdb's version contains in-frame clones alone and is incomplete. The data hold 250,000 to 350,000 clones, with about 89% observed a single time. Input material: peripheral blood. These receptors all stem from a man younger than 35 who had recovered from COVID-19. Each CDR3 is given with its conserved first and last residue.

j_call,v_call,cdr3_length,cdr3_aa
TRBJ2-1,TRBV7-2,14,CASSLGFSGKEQFF
TRBJ1-1,TRBV7-2,15,CASSPRRAGNTEAFF
TRBJ2-2,TRBV2,15,CASSQTGANTGELFF
TRBJ1-1,TRBV12-3/TRBV12-4,13,CASRPGTGVGTFF
TRBJ2-7,TRBV4-2,14,CASSQPGQSYEQYF
TRBJ1-1,TRBV7-9,14,CASSLTGGNTEAFF
TRBJ2-2,TRBV2,15,CASSRDREDTGELFF
TRBJ1-1,TRBV10-3,20,CAISEARQGQGARANTEAFF
TRBJ1-1,TRBV11-2,13,CASSLDLRGRAFF
TRBJ2-2,TRBV2,15,CASIGGRPNTGELFF
TRBJ2-3,TRBV5-6,15,CASSSGTDYTDTQYF
TRBJ1-1,TRBV4-3,15,CASSQENNLNTEAFF
TRBJ1-6,TRBV7-9,18,CASSPGTDRSSYNSPLHF
TRBJ2-7,TRBV3-1/TRBV3-2,17,CASSQGGTGTLPYEQYF
TRBJ1-1,TRBV3-1/TRBV3-2,13,CASSLSGNTEAFF
TRBJ1-3,TRBV3-1/TRBV3-2,14,CASSQRDSGNTIYF
TRBJ1-2,TRBV4-3,16,CASSQASGGPNYGYTF
TRBJ2-2,TRBV6-5,14,CASYGQGGTGELFF
TRBJ2-7,TRBV5-1,13,CASSLDRNLRQYF
TRBJ2-3,TRBV5-4,16,CASSTGGGASTDTQYF
TRBJ2-3,TRBV4-1,17,CASSQEGLAGRSDTQYF
TRBJ1-3,TRBV2,14,CASSGTGPGNTIYF
TRBJ2-6,TRBV3-1/TRBV3-2,15,CASSLNGLGANVLTF
TRBJ1-1,TRBV18,15,CASSPPRVENTEAFF
TRBJ2-5,TRBV3-1/TRBV3-2,16,CASSRWTSGREETQYF
TRBJ1-2,TRBV27,14,CASSSASEQAGYTF
TRBJ2-3,TRBV5-6,16,CASSLPGTTFTDTQYF
TRBJ2-1,TRBV6-5,14,CASSYRGGGDEQFF
TRBJ2-1,TRBV9,14,CASSLTAAHNEQFF